These 28 T cell receptor beta chains originate from one sample sequenced in a study of CD8+ T cells in alopecia areata (dated by TCRdb to the late 2010s). The library was generated by the immunoSEQ multiplex PCR assay. For TCR sequencing, RNA was extracted from every sample and reverse transcribed into cDNA to serve as template. Held by TCRdb, this immuneACCESS table contains in-frame sequences only and omits some clones. Under half of the omission traces to an unresolved V gene where checked; the cause of the rest is unknown. Counted in this sample were approximately 140,000 clones; 75% to 90% of them appeared once. Around 16% of the sample is held by the ten biggest clonotypes. In the paper's terms, the time point label means: baseline before oral tofacitinib. The sequencing used CD8+ T cells sorted from blood, collected at week 0. The receptor set was obtained from a human donor with alopecia areata.

This chain links TRBV9 with TRBJ2-7; 7 positions agree with TRBD2. The CDR3 consists of 14 residues. From germline, CDR1 is SGDLS and CDR2 YYNGEE. With 3 bases clipped from V and 6 bases from J, the junction kept 9 bases outside the gene matches. CDR3 loop: CASSGASGAGEQYF. The CDR3 region has the DNA TGTGCCAGCAGCGGGGCTAGCGGAGCAGGCGAGCAGTACTTC. Variable domain in full (rest from reference TRBV9 and TRBJ2-7): DSGVTQTPKHLITATGQRVTLRCSPRSGDLSVYWYQQSLDQGLQFLIQYYNGEERAKGNILERFSAQQFPDLHSELNLSSLELGDSALYFCASSGASGAGEQYFGPGTRLTVT.

The chain couples TRBV15 to TRBJ2-1, with 7 bases lining up with TRBD1. This CDR3 region has 15 residues. J was trimmed by 9 bases and V by 2 bases; bases with no gene match: 10. CDR1 is LNHNV and CDR2 is YYDKDF in the germline V gene (reference sequence). The CDR3 sequence is CATSRPGGWGGEQFF. The CDR3 DNA is TGTGCCACCAGCAGACCAGGGGGATGGGGTGGTGAGCAGTTCTTC.

The gene calls are TRBV5-1 and TRBJ2-7; 10 bases fit TRBD2. V gave up 0 bases and J gave up 3 bases; unmatched junction bases: 3. This CDR3 region has 15 residues. The germline CDR1 and CDR2 sequences are SGHRS and YFSETQ. CDR3 DNA: TGCGCCAGCAGCTTGGCCCCTAGCGGGAGCTACGAGCAGTACTTC. Amino acids: CASSLAPSGSYEQYF.

CDR3 amino acids: CASSITPGTGGTDTQYF. The CDR3 DNA follows: TGCGCCAGCAGCATAACCCCCGGGACAGGGGGCACAGATACGCAGTATTTT. This chain links TRBV5-1 with TRBJ2-3; 10 nucleotides align to TRBD1. Trimming at V came to 4 bases and at J to 1 base, leaving 9 bases not matched to a gene. Germline CDR1 SGHRS, CDR2 YFSETQ. The CDR3 spans 17 residues.

V and J are TRBV7-6 and TRBJ2-1; no firm D call. CDR3 length: 17 residues. Between the trimmed V and J ends, which lost 0 bases and 1 base, there was a span of 13 bases. CDR1 and CDR2 from the germline V gene are SGHVS and FNYEAQ. CDR3 residues: CASSLALSSSSYNEQFF. CDR3 nucleotides: TGTGCCAGCAGCTTAGCGCTGTCTTCATCATCCTACAATGAGCAGTTCTTC. The entire variable domain, with the rest obtained from reference TRBV7-6 and TRBJ2-1, is as follows: GAGVSQSPRYKVTKRGQDVALRCDPISGHVSLYWYRQALGQGPEFLTYFNYEAQQDKSGLPNDRFSAERPEGSISTLTIQRTEQRDSAMYRCASSLALSSSSYNEQFFGPGTRLTVL.

This chain uses TRBV7-9 with TRBJ2-2, with 8 bases that match TRBD1. Germline assignment: CDR1 SEHNR and CDR2 FQNEAQ (reference sequence). The CDR3 is made up of 17 amino acids. Trimming took 5 bases from V and 4 from J; bases not matched to a gene: 12. This CDR3 reads CASSALPGQESTGELFF. The CDR3 DNA reads as TGTGCCAGCAGCGCATTACCGGGACAGGAGTCCACCGGGGAGCTGTTTTTT.

The rearrangement uses TRBV7-9 and TRBJ2-1; perhaps TRBD1 as D (8 bases). V was cut by 4 bases and J by 16 bases, with 17 bases left in between. This CDR3 is built from 12 residues. Germline assignment: CDR1 SEHNR and CDR2 FQNEAQ (reference sequence). Written as DNA, the CDR3 is TGTGCCAGCAGCTCCGGACAGGGACTATCATTCTTC. Protein product: CASSSGQGLSFF.

The chain recombines TRBV30 with TRBJ1-5, with D hard to call. CDR3 length: 15 residues. Trimming left V 4 bases short and J 2 bases short, with 15 bases between. Germline values: CDR1 GTSNPN, CDR2 SVGIG (reference sequence). The CDR3, as DNA: TGTGCCTGGAACCATGGGGAGCTTGGCAATCAGCCCCAGCATTTT. Translated: CAWNHGELGNQPQHF.

The genes are TRBV7-8 and TRBJ2-3; 10 bases line up with TRBD2. Per germline, CDR1 SGHVS and CDR2 FQNEAQ. There are 18 residues in the CDR3. V lost 0 bases and J lost 5; bases outside the gene matches: 11. CDR3 nucleotide sequence: TGTGCCAGCAGCTTAGCGCCGGGAGCGGGAGGGCCGGGAGATACGCAGTATTTT. Translating gives CASSLAPGAGGPGDTQYF.

V is TRBV27 and J is TRBJ2-3, with D perhaps given as TRBD1 or TRBD2 (6 bases each). The V and J ends lost 5 bases and 5 bases respectively, with 8 bases between them. CDR1 and CDR2 (germline): MNHEY, SMNVEV (reference sequence). The CDR3 has 12 amino acids. The CDR3 is CASSGGQDTQYF. CDR3 nucleotides: TGTGCCAGCAGTGGGGGGCAAGATACGCAGTATTTT.

Of note for this clone: Its ends do not fully match the called genes, so a read error is possible. The chain is built from TRBV11-2 and TRBJ2-3; the D is unclear. Germline loops: CDR1 SGHAT, CDR2 FQNNGV. This CDR3 is 11 amino acids long. The CDR3 DNA follows: TGTGCCAGCAGCTTAGCGGTTGAATTGGATTTT. Its protein product is CASSLAVELDF.

The chain employs TRBV12-5 and TRBJ2-7; D uncertain. CDR3 length: 12 residues. Per germline, CDR1 LGHNT and CDR2 FRNRAP. The V and J ends lost 1 base and 0 bases respectively, with 1 base between them. The CDR3 spells CASGLDSYEQYF. The DNA of the CDR3 is TGTGCTAGTGGTTTGGACTCCTACGAGCAGTACTTC.

This chain uses TRBV5-1 with TRBJ2-7, with D possibly being TRBD1 (6 bases). The germline gives CDR1 SGHRS, CDR2 YFSETQ. The CDR3 totals 14 residues. Between the trimmed V and J ends, which lost 6 bases and 5 bases, there was a span of 18 bases. This chain's CDR3 is CASTTGRGSDEQYF. The DNA of the CDR3 is TGCGCCAGCACAACGGGCAGGGGATCCGACGAGCAGTACTTC.

The chain joins TRBV7-9 to TRBJ2-7; 9 bases agree with TRBD1. V gave up 6 bases and J gave up 4 bases; unmatched junction bases: 7. Germline loops: CDR1 SEHNR, CDR2 FQNEAQ (reference sequence). CDR3 size: 14 residues. The CDR3 nucleotides are TGTGCCAGCAGTGCCCGGGACAGGGTTTACGAGCAGTACTTC. It yields the protein CASSARDRVYEQYF.

The chain employs TRBV5-4 and TRBJ1-2; D might be TRBD1 (6 bases). The V end lost 3 bases, the J end lost 0 bases, and 12 bases lay between the germline ends. There are 15 residues in the CDR3. Per germline, CDR1 SGHNT and CDR2 YYREEE (reference sequence). CDR3 nucleotides: TGTGCCAGCAGCTGGTCGCCAGGGGCTAACTATGGCTACACCTTC. Translated: CASSWSPGANYGYTF.

The rearrangement links TRBV7-6 to TRBJ2-2, with D maybe TRBD1 (5 bases). Germline V gene lookup returns CDR1 SGHVS and CDR2 FNYEAQ. The CDR3 covers 13 residues. V dropped 4 bases and J dropped 4 bases, with 7 bases sitting between them. The CDR3 DNA reads TGTGCCAGCAGCTGGACACCCACCGGGGAGCTGTTTTTT. Translation: CASSWTPTGELFF.

The chain uses TRBV4-1 and TRBJ1-1, with unresolved D. V lost 0 bases and J lost 8, with 10 bases in between. The CDR3 runs 13 residues. Germline CDR1 MGHRA, CDR2 YSYEKL. In nucleotides, the CDR3 is TGCGCCAGCAGCCAAGATGCGTGGGCAGAAGCTTTCTTT. The encoded protein is CASSQDAWAEAFF.

The rearrangement links TRBV29-1 to TRBJ1-2; D perhaps matches TRBD1 (5 bases). Germline V CDR1 and CDR2: SQVTM, ANQGSEA. Deletions cut 5 bases from V and 1 base from J, with 14 bases between. The CDR3 runs 14 residues. CDR3 bases: TGCAGCGTTCACAGCGGGGCCCTTAACTATGGCTACACCTTC. Translation gives CSVHSGALNYGYTF.

The rearrangement joins TRBV29-1 to TRBJ2-7; D is possibly TRBD2 (5 bases). The length of the CDR3 is 13 residues. Germline V gene data show CDR1 as SQVTM and CDR2 as ANQGSEA. The V end lost 7 bases, the J end lost 0 bases, and 13 bases lay between the germline ends. As DNA, the CDR3 is TGCAGCGCCAGGACGGGGAGCTCCTACGAGCAGTACTTC. Its translation is CSARTGSSYEQYF.

The chain employs TRBV9 and TRBJ2-5, with TRBD2 identical over 11 bases. With 3 bases clipped from V and 0 bases from J, the junction kept 1 base outside the gene matches. Germline V CDR1 and CDR2: SGDLS, YYNGEE. CDR3 length: 15 residues. CDR3 DNA: TGTGCCAGCAGCGCGGGACTAGCGGACCAAGAGACCCAGTACTTC. Translation gives CASSAGLADQETQYF.

V usage is TRBV6-5 and J usage is TRBJ2-5; D ambiguous. CDR3 length: 14 residues. CDR1 MNHEY and CDR2 SVGAGI come from the germline V gene. V dropped 4 bases and J dropped 5 bases, with 14 bases sitting between them. Here the CDR3 reads CASSSQDFRETQYF. The CDR3, as DNA: TGTGCCAGCAGTTCCCAAGACTTTCGGGAGACCCAGTACTTC.

This chain links TRBV27 with TRBJ2-7; D not certain. The V gene lost 3 bases and the J gene lost 2 bases, with 8 bases spanning the gap. This CDR3 spans 13 amino acids. In germline, CDR1 is MNHEY, CDR2 SMNVEV (reference sequence). The CDR3 region has the DNA TGTGCCAGCAGTTTTGACGCTACCTACGAGCAGTACTTC. It encodes CASSFDATYEQYF.

The gene calls are TRBV19 and TRBJ2-1; 10 bases match TRBD2. Trimming removed 7 bases from V and 8 bases from J; junction bases left unmatched: 8. This CDR3 is 14 amino acids long. Per germline, CDR1 LNHDA and CDR2 SQIVND (reference sequence). CDR3 protein: CASIEAGGDDEQFF. In DNA form, the CDR3 reads TGTGCCAGTATAGAAGCGGGAGGGGATGATGAGCAGTTCTTC.

V usage is TRBV2 and J usage is TRBJ2-3; weak D call: TRBD2 (5 bases). The CDR3 length is 14 residues. V shed 8 bases and J shed 2 bases, with 14 bases lying between them. Germline loops: CDR1 SNHLY, CDR2 FYNNEI. In nucleotides, the CDR3 is TGTGCCAGCCCAGGAGGAGCTGCCACAGATACGCAGTATTTT. As protein: CASPGGAATDTQYF. Full variable domain (outside the CDR3, taken from reference TRBV2 and TRBJ2-3): EPEVTQTPSHQVTQMGQEVILRCVPISNHLYFYWYRQILGQKVEFLVSFYNNEISEKSEIFDDQFSVERPDGSNFTLKIRSTKLEDSAMYFCASPGGAATDTQYFGPGTRLTVL.

The gene calls are TRBV7-2 and TRBJ1-2; D might be TRBD1 (5 bases). This CDR3 comprises 17 residues. V lost 3 bases to trimming and J lost 2 bases, with 19 bases between them. Germline V gene lookup returns CDR1 SGHTA and CDR2 FQGNSA. The CDR3 sequence is CASSLLSSPGPNYGYTF. The DNA of the CDR3 is TGTGCCAGCAGCTTGCTCTCTTCCCCGGGACCCAACTATGGCTACACCTTC.

This chain links TRBV29-1 with TRBJ1-4; D not resolved. CDR1 is SQVTM, CDR2 ANQGSEA, per germline. This CDR3 contains 12 residues. Trimming removed 3 bases from V and 11 bases from J, with 13 bases in between. The CDR3 reads CSVDFGREKLFF. In DNA form, the CDR3 reads TGCAGCGTTGATTTCGGGCGCGAGAAACTGTTTTTT.

This chain joins TRBV30 and TRBJ2-6; weak D call: TRBD2 (7 bases). Between the trimmed V and J ends, which lost 3 bases and 4 bases, there was a span of 10 bases. There are 14 residues in the CDR3. CDR1 and CDR2 (germline): GTSNPN, SVGIG (reference sequence). Written as DNA, the CDR3 is TGTGCCTGGAGGGGAGGGACAGGGGCCAACGTCCTGACTTTC. As protein: CAWRGGTGANVLTF.

J is TRBJ2-1 and V is TRBV9, with a weak D call TRBD2 (6 bases). Germline V gives CDR1 SGDLS, CDR2 YYNGEE. The CDR3 is 14 amino acids. V shed 0 bases and J shed 6 bases, with 10 bases lying between them. CDR3 nucleotide sequence: TGTGCCAGCAGCGTAGAATACGGGGGCAATGAGCAGTTCTTC. This sequence encodes CASSVEYGGNEQFF. Supplemented by reference TRBV9 and TRBJ2-1, the full variable domain reads DSGVTQTPKHLITATGQRVTLRCSPRSGDLSVYWYQQSLDQGLQFLIQYYNGEERAKGNILERFSAQQFPDLHSELNLSSLELGDSALYFCASSVEYGGNEQFFGPGTRLTVL.